The source of this T cell receptor (beta chain) is a study of T cell responses to AZD1222 COVID-19 vaccine. The CDR3 has 14 amino acids. The V gene end was trimmed by 5 bases and the J gene end by 6 bases; junction bases not matched to a gene: 10. Germline CDR1 reads MNHEY; CDR2 reads SVGAGI. Study findings and constraints: The CD4 TCRs associated with vaccination extended across spike and predominated at 160-218 and 743-854. It was only a handful of AZD1222 recipients who were seropositive at baseline. The repertoires were collected only after the peak T cell response. Clonal diversity was possibly underestimated, and white British individuals and females predominated among donors.

TCRdb's table, derived via immunoSEQ multiplex PCR, lists solely in-frame clones and lacks some. The table lists some 130,000 clones, approximately 93% of them singletons, with 5% to 6.5% in the top ten. A word on this clone: The antigen is unknown.

The material was peripheral blood, obtained on day 0 of AZD1222 vaccination. The receptor's source is an adult in good health. This rearrangement joins TRBV6-5 to TRBJ2-7; TRBD1 matches at 7 bases. The CDR3 spells CASSPRQGVFEQYF. Here the CDR3 DNA reads TGTGCCAGCAGTCCTCGTCAGGGGGTGTTCGAGCAGTACTTC.